This T cell receptor beta chain is from a study of T cell repertoires in cytomegalovirus infection. The wider study: Selection of CMV epitopes for the study included recently identified HLA-C-restricted and well-studied HLA-B-restricted ones. Study-wide results and limits: In two of eight donors, the top clonotype was HLA-C-restricted CMV-specific.

A remark on this clonotype: Its antigen remains unknown.

From the reads, TCRdb called clonotypes with MiXCR, one entry per CDR3 protein. The sample consists of some 920,000 distinct CDR3 sequences, under 40% of them appearing once. V shed 2 bases and J shed 9 bases, with 11 bases lying between them. The CDR3 is 14 amino acids. Germline CDR1 is MNHEY and CDR2 is SMNVEV (reference sequence). This specimen consisted of cultured CD8+ T cells from PBMCs, obtained from culture after CMV antigen stimulation. The receptor's source is a human donor in good health (CMV status not recorded). Some clones in this sample may be carry-over from other donors' samples. This chain connects TRBV27 to TRBJ1-6; perhaps TRBD1 as D (6 bases). The CDR3 nucleotides are TGTGCCAGCAGTTTAATCGGGGGCAGTTCACCCCTCCACTTT. It is translated as CASSLIGGSSPLHF.